These 10 T cell receptor beta chains share one sample of origin, sequenced in a study of molecular identifiers for immune sequencing clone quantification. Using its own MiXCR run on the PCR reads, TCRdb lists one record per CDR3 protein. The sample records around 320,000 distinct CDR3 sequences, roughly 24% being singletons. Source material: naive CD8+ T cells from blood, with Jurkat cell RNA spiked in. The subset was: FACS-sorted CD8+CD4-CCR7+CD45RA+ naive T cells. These receptors came from a human donor in good health. Some libraries in this study had Jurkat cell RNA spiked in.

The chain joins TRBV24-1 to TRBJ2-7; D perhaps matches TRBD2 (5 bases). Looked up from germline, CDR1 is KGHDR and CDR2 is SFDVKD. The CDR3 runs to 13 residues. The germline V and J ends were trimmed by 6 bases and 3 bases, with 11 bases remaining between them. CDR3 in DNA: TGTGCCACCAGTAGTTTAGCGAGCTACGAGCAGTACTTC. Translated, it gives CATSSLASYEQYF.

There are a few counts of this clonotype. The chain links TRBV12-3 or TRBV12-4 to TRBJ1-1; D gene unclear. This CDR3 region has 14 residues. V lost 1 base and J 2 bases, leaving 8 bases between the germline ends. The CDR3, as DNA: TGTGCCAGCAGTTTAGGGCAGCCCAACACTGAAGCTTTCTTT. It codes for CASSLGQPNTEAFF.

About this clonotype: A much larger clone sits a single nucleotide away, making a read error possible. The CDR3 DNA follows: TGTGCCAGCAGTGGAGCAGGGGCATCGAGCTCCTACAATGAGCAGTTCTTC. Its protein product is CASSGAGASSSYNEQFF. This chain connects TRBV2 to TRBJ2-1; D might be TRBD1 (6 bases). V was shortened by 4 bases and J by 0 bases, with 16 bases between the two germline ends. The CDR3 has 17 amino acids. Germline CDR1 reads SNHLY; CDR2 reads FYNNEI.

This chain connects TRBV27 to TRBJ2-1; D is undetermined. The germline gives CDR1 MNHEY, CDR2 SMNVEV (reference sequence). The CDR3 extends over 16 amino acids. Trimming pared 4 bases from V and 7 bases from J, leaving 20 bases between. The chain's CDR3 is CASSYLDAGLGNEQFF. The DNA of the CDR3 is TGTGCCAGCAGTTATCTGGACGCCGGTTTGGGGAATGAGCAGTTCTTC.

This clonotype appeared many times. This chain uses TRBV20-1 with TRBJ2-7, with no clear D. The CDR3 is 13 amino acids. The V gene lost 6 bases and the J gene lost 2 bases, with 14 bases spanning the gap. In germline, CDR1 is DFQATT, CDR2 SNEGSKA (reference sequence). The DNA of the CDR3 is TGCAGTGCCACTAAGGAAGTTACCTACGAGCAGTACTTC. Translation gives CSATKEVTYEQYF.

In its sample, this clonotype was seen many times. V and J are TRBV2 and TRBJ1-1; D remains unclear. With 9 bases removed from V and 1 base from J, the gap between germline ends came to 3 bases. The germline CDR1 and CDR2 sequences are SNHLY and FYNNEI. This CDR3 contains 10 residues. CDR3 DNA sequence: TGTGCCAGTTCGAACACTGAAGCTTTCTTT. Translation: CASSNTEAFF.

About this clonotype: The germline gene is not matched at one end of the junction; a read error may be the cause. The rearrangement uses TRBV28 and TRBJ1-1; 7 bases fit TRBD1. The germline V gene has CDR1 MDHEN and CDR2 SYDVKM. CDR3 length: 13 amino acids. In nucleotides, the CDR3 is TGTGCCGGCAGTCCACAGGGGTGCACTGAGGCTTTCTTT. Residues: CAGSPQGCTEAFF. Full variable domain (rest looked up from reference TRBV28 and TRBJ1-1): DVKVTQSSRYLVKRTGEKVFLECVQDMDHENMFWYRQDPGLGLRLIYFSYDVKMKEKGDIPEGYSVSREKKERFSLILESASTNQTSMYLCAGSPQGCTEAFFGQGTRLTVV.

In this sample, this clonotype turned up a few times. This chain connects TRBV6-6 to TRBJ1-1, with D unresolved. V was clipped by 6 bases and J by 1 base, with 12 bases between them. Germline lookup yields CDR1 MNHNY and CDR2 SVGAGI (reference sequence). CDR3 length equals 14 residues. CDR3: CASRPPGENTEAFF. The CDR3 bases are TGTGCCAGCAGGCCTCCCGGGGAGAACACTGAAGCTTTCTTT.

This clonotype was observed many times. This sequence joins TRBV29-1 and TRBJ2-3; 7 positions match TRBD2. This CDR3 has 15 amino acids. CDR1 is SQVTM, CDR2 ANQGSEA, per germline. V gave up 2 bases and J gave up 0 bases; unmatched junction bases: 5. CDR3 bases: TGCAGCGTTGAATTTGCGCGGGAGAGCACAGATACGCAGTATTTT. Its protein is CSVEFARESTDTQYF.

The V call is TRBV27, the J call TRBJ2-1, with D uncertain. This CDR3 is 12 amino acids long. From germline, CDR1 is MNHEY and CDR2 SMNVEV (reference sequence). V was pared by 5 bases and J by 6 bases, with 8 bases between. The CDR3 DNA is TGTGCCAGCAGTCATACTGGCAATGAGCAGTTCTTC. Its protein product is CASSHTGNEQFF.